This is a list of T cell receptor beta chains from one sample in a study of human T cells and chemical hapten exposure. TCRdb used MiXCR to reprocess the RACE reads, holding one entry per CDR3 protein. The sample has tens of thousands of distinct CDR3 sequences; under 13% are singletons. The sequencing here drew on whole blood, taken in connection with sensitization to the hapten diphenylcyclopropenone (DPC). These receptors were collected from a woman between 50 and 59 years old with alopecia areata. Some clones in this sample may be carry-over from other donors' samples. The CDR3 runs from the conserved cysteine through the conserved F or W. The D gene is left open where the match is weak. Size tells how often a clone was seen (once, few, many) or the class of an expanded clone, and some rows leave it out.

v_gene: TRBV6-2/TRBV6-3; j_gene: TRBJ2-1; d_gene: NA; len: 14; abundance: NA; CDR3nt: TGTGCCAGCCGGGCGGGTTTGGGGAACAATGAGCAGTTCTTC; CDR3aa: CASRAGLGNNEQFF
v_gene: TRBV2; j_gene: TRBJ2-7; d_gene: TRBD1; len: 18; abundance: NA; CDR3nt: TGTGCCAGCAGTGAAACGCACCCTCTCGGGACAGAGACCTACGAGCAGTACTTC; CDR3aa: CASSETHPLGTETYEQYF
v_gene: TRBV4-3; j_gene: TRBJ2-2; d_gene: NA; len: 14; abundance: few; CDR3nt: TGCGCCAGCAGCCAAGATCAGGGCCCCGGGGAGCTGTTTTTT; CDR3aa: CASSQDQGPGELFF
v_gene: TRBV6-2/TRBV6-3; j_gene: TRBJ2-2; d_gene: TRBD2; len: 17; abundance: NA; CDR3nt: TGTGCCAGCCGCTTGACTAGCGGGGGGACGAACACCGGGGAGCTGTTTTTT; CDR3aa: CASRLTSGGTNTGELFF
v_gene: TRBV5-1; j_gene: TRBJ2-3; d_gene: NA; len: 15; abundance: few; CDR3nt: TGCGCCAGCAGCTTGGTCGGGACTCGCACAGATACGCAGTATTTT; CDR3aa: CASSLVGTRTDTQYF
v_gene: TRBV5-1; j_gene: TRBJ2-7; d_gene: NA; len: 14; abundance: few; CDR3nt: TGCGCCAGCAGCTTAGGAGGGGGAAACTACGAGCAGTACTTC; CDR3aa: CASSLGGGNYEQYF
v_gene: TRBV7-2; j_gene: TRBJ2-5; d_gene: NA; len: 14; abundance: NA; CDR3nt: TGTGCCAGCAGCGTCAGGGGCCCCAAAGAGACCCAGTACTTC; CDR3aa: CASSVRGPKETQYF
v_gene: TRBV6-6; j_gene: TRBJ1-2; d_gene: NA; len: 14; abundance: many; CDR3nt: TGTGCCAGCAGTTCGACAGGAGACTTCTATGGCTACACCTTC; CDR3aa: CASSSTGDFYGYTF
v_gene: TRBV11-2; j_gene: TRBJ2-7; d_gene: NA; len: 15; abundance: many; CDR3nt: TGTGCCAGCAGCTTACCGGCAGGACAGACCTACGAGCAGTACTTC; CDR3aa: CASSLPAGQTYEQYF
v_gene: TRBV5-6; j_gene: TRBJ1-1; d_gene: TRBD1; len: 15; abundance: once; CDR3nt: TGTGCCAGCAGCAATAGGGACAGGCCTAACACTGAAGCTTTCTTT; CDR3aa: CASSNRDRPNTEAFF
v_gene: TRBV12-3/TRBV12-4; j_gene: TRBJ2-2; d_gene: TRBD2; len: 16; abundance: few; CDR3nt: TGTGCCAGCACCTCCCCAGGGAGGGGAGGAACCGGGGAGCTGTTTTTT; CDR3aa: CASTSPGRGGTGELFF
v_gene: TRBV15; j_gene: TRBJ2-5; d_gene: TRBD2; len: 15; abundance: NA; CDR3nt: TGTGCCACCAGCAGAGATCCTAGCGGACAAGAGACCCAGTACTTC; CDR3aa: CATSRDPSGQETQYF
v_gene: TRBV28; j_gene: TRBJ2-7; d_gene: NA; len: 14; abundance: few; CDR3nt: TGTGCCAGCAGTTACCCGAACGGGGCCTACGAGCAGTACTTC; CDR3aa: CASSYPNGAYEQYF
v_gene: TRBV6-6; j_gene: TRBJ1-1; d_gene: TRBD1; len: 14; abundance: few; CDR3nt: TGTGCCAGCAGGGGGACAGGGGGCAACACTGAAGCTTTCTTT; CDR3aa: CASRGTGGNTEAFF
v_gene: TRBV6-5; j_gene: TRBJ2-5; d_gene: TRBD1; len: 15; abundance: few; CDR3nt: TGTGCCAGCCGCCCTAAGGGGACAGGTCAAGAGACCCAGTACTTC; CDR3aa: CASRPKGTGQETQYF
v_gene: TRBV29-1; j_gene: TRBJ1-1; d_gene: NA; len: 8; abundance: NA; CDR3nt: TGCAGCGTAGACGGGGCTTTCTTT; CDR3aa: CSVDGAFF
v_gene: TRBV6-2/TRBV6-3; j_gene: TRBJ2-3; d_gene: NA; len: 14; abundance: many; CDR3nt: TGTGCCAGCATCCGCGATGGTAGCACAGATACGCAGTATTTT; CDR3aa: CASIRDGSTDTQYF
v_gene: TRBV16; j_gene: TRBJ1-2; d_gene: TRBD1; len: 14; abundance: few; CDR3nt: TGTGCCAGCAGCCTCTCCGGGACAGCTCGTGGCTACACCTTC; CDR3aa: CASSLSGTARGYTF
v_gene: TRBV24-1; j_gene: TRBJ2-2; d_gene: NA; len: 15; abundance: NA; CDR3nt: TGTGCCACCGCGGGCCCACAGGGTAACACCGGGGAGCTGTTTTTT; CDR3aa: CATAGPQGNTGELFF
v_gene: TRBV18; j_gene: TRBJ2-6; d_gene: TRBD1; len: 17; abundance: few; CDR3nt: TGTGCCAGCTCACCGCCCCAGACAGGGGCAGGGGCCAACGTCCTGACTTTC; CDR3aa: CASSPPQTGAGANVLTF
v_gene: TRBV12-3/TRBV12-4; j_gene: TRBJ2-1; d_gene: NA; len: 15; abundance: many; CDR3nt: TGTGCCAGCAGTTTTTCCGGGAGCTCCTACAATGAGCAGTTCTTC; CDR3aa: CASSFSGSSYNEQFF
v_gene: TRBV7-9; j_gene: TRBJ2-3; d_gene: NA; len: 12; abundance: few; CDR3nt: TGTGCCAGCAGCGCTACAGCAGATACGCAGTATTTT; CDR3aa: CASSATADTQYF
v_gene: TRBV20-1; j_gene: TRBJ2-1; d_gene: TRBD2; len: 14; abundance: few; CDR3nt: TGCAGTGCTAGAGGGACTAGCGGGCCTAATGAACAGTTCTTC; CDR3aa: CSARGTSGPNEQFF
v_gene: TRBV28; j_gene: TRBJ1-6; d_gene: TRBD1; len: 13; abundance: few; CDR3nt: TGTGCCACCATGGGGGACAGGGTGTCACCCCTCCACTTT; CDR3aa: CATMGDRVSPLHF
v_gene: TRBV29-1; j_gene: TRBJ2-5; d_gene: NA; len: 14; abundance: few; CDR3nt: TGCAGCGCCTCACCCACAGGGTTCCAAGAGACCCAGTACTTC; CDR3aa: CSASPTGFQETQYF
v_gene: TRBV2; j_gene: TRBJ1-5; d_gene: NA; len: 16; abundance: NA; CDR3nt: TGTGCCAGCAGTGAAGCGCGAGGGATTAGCAATCAGCCCCAGCATTTT; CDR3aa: CASSEARGISNQPQHF
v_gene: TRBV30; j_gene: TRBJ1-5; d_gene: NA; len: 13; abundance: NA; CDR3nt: TGTGCCTGGAGAGTTTCGGAAAATCAGCCCCAGCATTTT; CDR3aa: CAWRVSENQPQHF
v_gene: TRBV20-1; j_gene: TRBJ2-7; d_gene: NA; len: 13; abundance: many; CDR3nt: TGCAGTGCAAGCCTTGGGACCACCCACGAGCAGTACTTC; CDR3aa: CSASLGTTHEQYF
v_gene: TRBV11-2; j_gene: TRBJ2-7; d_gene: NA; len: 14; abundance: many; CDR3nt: TGTGCCAGCAGCCTCCGACAGGACTCCTACGAGCAGTACTTC; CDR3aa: CASSLRQDSYEQYF
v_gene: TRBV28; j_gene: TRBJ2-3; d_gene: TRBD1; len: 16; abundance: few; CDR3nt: TGTGCCAGCAGTTTATCTGGCAGGGGGCGCACAGATACGCAGTATTTT; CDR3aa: CASSLSGRGRTDTQYF
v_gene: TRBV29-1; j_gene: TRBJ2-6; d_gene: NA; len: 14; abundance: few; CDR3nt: TGCAGCGTTGACGAACCCTCTGGGGCCAACGTCCTGACTTTC; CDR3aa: CSVDEPSGANVLTF
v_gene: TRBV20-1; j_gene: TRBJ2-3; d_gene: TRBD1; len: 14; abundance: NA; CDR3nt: TGCAGTGCTAGACTTGGACAGGGGAAAGATACGCAGTATTTT; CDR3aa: CSARLGQGKDTQYF
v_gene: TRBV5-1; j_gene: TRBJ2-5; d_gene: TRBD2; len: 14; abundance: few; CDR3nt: TGCGCCAGCAGTTCCGGGACTAGCGAAGAGACCCAGTACTTC; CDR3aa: CASSSGTSEETQYF
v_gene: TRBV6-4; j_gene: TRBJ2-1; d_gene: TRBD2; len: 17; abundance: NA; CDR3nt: TGTGCCAGCAGTGCGACTAGCGTCAAGAGCTCCTACAATGAGCAGTTCTTC; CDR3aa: CASSATSVKSSYNEQFF
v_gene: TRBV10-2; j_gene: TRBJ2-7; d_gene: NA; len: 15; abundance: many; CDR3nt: TGCGCCAGCAGTGAGTCTCGGACCCTCGCCTACGAGCAGTACTTC; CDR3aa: CASSESRTLAYEQYF
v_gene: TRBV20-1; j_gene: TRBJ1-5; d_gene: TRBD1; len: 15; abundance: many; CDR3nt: TGCAGTGCCCAGCCGGCAGGGGGAGGCAATCAGCCCCAGCATTTT; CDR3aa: CSAQPAGGGNQPQHF
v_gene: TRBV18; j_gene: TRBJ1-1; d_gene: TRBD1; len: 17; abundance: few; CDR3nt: TGTGCCAGCTCACCGACTAGAGGGACAGGGAATAACACTGAAGCTTTCTTT; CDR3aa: CASSPTRGTGNNTEAFF
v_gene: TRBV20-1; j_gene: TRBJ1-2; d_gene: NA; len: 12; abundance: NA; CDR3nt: TGCAGTGCTACCGGGACACCTACAGCCTACACCTTC; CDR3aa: CSATGTPTAYTF
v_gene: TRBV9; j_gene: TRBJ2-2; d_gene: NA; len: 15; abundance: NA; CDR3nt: TGTGCCAGCAGCGTACACGTAGGGGACACCGGGGAGCTGTTTTTT; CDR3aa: CASSVHVGDTGELFF
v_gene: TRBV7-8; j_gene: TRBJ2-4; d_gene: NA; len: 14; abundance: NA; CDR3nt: TGTGCCAGCAGCTTGGATCTAGCCAAAAACATTCAGTACTTC; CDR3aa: CASSLDLAKNIQYF
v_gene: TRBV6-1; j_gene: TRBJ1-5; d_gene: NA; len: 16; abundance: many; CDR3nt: TGTGCCAGCAGTGAATTAGCTTCGAGGAGCAATCAGCCCCAGCATTTT; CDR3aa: CASSELASRSNQPQHF
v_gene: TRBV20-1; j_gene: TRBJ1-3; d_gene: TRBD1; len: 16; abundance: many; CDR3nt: TGCAGTGCTGAACGGACAGGGATAGGCTCTGGAAACACCATATATTTT; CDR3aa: CSAERTGIGSGNTIYF
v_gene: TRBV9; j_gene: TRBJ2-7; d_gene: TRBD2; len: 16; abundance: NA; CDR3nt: TGTGCCAGCAGCGTATCCGTGGGAGGGCCTCTTGACGAGCAGTACTTC; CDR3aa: CASSVSVGGPLDEQYF
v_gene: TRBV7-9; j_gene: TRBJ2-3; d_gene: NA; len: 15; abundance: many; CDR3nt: TGTGCCAGCAGCTTAGCAGGCGGCTTCACAGATACGCAGTATTTT; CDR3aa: CASSLAGGFTDTQYF
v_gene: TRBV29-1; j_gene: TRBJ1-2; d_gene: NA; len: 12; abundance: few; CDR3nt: TGCAGCGCCCTGATGGGGCGAGGTGGCTACACCTTC; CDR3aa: CSALMGRGGYTF
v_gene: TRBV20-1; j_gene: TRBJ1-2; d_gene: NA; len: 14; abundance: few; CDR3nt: TGCAGTGCTAGCGCTTCGACTGTAGGAAGGGGCTACACCTTC; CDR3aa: CSASASTVGRGYTF
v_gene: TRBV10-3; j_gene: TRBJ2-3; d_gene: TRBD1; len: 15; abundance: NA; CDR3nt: TGTGCCATCAGTGAAGGGACAGGGGTCACAGATACGCAGTATTTT; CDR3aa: CAISEGTGVTDTQYF
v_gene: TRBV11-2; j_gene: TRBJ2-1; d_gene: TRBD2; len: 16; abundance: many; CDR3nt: TGTGCCAGCAGCTTAGATCCCGGGAGGGCCCTCGATGAGCAGTTCTTC; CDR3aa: CASSLDPGRALDEQFF
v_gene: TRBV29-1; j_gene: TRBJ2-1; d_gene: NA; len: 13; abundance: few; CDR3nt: TGCAGCGTTGAAGATCCCACAGGTTATGAGCAGTTCTTC; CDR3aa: CSVEDPTGYEQFF
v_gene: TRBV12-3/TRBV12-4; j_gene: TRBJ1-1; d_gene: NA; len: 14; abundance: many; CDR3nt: TGTGCCAGCAGTTTAATAGGGGCAGGGGCGGCAGCTTTCTTT; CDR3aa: CASSLIGAGAAAFF
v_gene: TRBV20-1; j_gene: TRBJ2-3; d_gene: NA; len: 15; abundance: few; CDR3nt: TGCAGTGCTAGAGTAGACGGGTCTTCGACAGATACGCAGTATTTT; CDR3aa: CSARVDGSSTDTQYF
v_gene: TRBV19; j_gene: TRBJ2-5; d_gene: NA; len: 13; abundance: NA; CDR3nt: TGTGCCAGTAGCGAGGGACGCCAAGAGACCCAGTACTTC; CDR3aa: CASSEGRQETQYF
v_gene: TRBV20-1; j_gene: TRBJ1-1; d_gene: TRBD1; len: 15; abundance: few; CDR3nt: TGCAGTGCTAGAGATCCCAACAGGGGAGACACTGAAGCTTTCTTT; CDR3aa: CSARDPNRGDTEAFF
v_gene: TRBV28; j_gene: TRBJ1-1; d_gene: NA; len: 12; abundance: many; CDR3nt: TGTGCCAGCGAAACAGTGAACACTGAAGCTTTCTTT; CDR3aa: CASETVNTEAFF
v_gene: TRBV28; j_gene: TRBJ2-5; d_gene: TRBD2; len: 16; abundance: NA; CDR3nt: TGTGCCAGCAGCCTAGCGGGAGGATTGGGGCAAGAGACCCAGTACTTC; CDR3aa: CASSLAGGLGQETQYF
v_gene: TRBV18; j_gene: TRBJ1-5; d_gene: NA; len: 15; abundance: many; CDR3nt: TGTGCCAGCTCCCAAGAGGGGAGGGGGAATCAGCCCCAGCATTTT; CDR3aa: CASSQEGRGNQPQHF